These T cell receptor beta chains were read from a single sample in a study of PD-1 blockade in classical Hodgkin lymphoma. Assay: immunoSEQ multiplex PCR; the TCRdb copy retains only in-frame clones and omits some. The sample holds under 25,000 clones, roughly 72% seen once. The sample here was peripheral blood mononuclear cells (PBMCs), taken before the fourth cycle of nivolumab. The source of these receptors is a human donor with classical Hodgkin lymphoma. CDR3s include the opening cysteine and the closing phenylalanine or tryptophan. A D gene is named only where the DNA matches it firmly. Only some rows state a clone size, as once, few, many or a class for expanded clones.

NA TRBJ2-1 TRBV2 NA TGTGCTACCCTAGGCGGCTCCTACAATGAGCAGTTCTTC CATLGGSYNEQFF
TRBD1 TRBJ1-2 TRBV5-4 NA TGTGCCAGCAGCTTGGCTGGACAGGGGGTCAGGGGCTACACCTTC CASSLAGQGVRGYTF
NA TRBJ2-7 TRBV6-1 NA TGTGCCAGCAGTGAACGGGGGTCCGGCGAGCAGTACTTC CASSERGSGEQYF
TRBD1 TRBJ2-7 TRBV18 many TGTGCCAGCTCTCGCTCCGGGACAGGGTACGCCGAGCAGTACTTC CASSRSGTGYAEQYF
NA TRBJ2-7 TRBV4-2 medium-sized TGTGCCAGCAGCCCGGGATCAAATTCAGAGCAGTACTTC CASSPGSNSEQYF
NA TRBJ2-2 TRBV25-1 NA TGTGCCAGCAGTGACATCCGATGGGAAACCGGGGAGCTGTTTTTT CASSDIRWETGELFF
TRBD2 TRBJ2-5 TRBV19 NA TGTGCCAGTAGTGCGACTAGCGGGATCGTAAAGACCCAGTACTTC CASSATSGIVKTQYF
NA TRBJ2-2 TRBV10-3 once TGTGCCATCAGACGGGAGCAAGATGGGGAGCTGTTTTTT CAIRREQDGELFF
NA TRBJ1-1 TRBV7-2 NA TGTGCCAGCAGCTTCACCGCTCGTCCGGGGCAAGCTTTCTTT CASSFTARPGQAFF
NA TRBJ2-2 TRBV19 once TGTGCCAGTAGTATACGGTCCGGGGGGCGGACGAAAACCGGGGAGCTGTTTTTT CASSIRSGGRTKTGELFF
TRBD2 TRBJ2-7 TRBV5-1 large TGCGCCAGCAGGGTTAGCGGGTCTACCGTCTACGAGCAGTACTTC CASRVSGSTVYEQYF
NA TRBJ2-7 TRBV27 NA TGTGCCAGCACCTCACTAGAGGTCCCCTACGAGCAGTACTTC CASTSLEVPYEQYF
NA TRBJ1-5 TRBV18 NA TGTGCCAGCTCCCCAGGTAGCAATCAGCCCCAGCATTTT CASSPGSNQPQHF
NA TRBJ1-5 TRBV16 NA TGTGCCAGCAGCCCCGACGGGCCCCAGCATTTT CASSPDGPQHF
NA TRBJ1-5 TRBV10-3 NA TGTGCCAGCGGGTGGGATAGCAATCAGCCCCAGCATTTT CASGWDSNQPQHF
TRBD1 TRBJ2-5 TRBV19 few TGTGCCAGTAGTCCACAGGGGGAGATCCTAGAGACCCAGTACTTC CASSPQGEILETQYF
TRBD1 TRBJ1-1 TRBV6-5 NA TGTGCCAGCAGTTACTCAGGACAGGGCCTTGAAGCTTTCTTT CASSYSGQGLEAFF
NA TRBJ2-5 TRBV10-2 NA TGCGCCAGCCGAAACGCGGGGGGACAGGAGACCCAGTACTTC CASRNAGGQETQYF
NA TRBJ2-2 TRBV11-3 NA TGTGCCAGCAGCTTAGATTGGAACACCGGGGAGCTGTTTTTT CASSLDWNTGELFF
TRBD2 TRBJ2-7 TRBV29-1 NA TGCAGCGTCCAGAGACTAGCGGGCTCCTACGAGCAGTACTTC CSVQRLAGSYEQYF
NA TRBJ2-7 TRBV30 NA TGTGCCGGTTTATCTTTGGGCTCCTACGAGCAGTACTTC CAGLSLGSYEQYF
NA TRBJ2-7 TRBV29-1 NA TGCAGCGTTCGACAGCAGGGCTACTTC CSVRQQGYF
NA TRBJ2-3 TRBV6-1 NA TGTGCCAGCAGTTCGGTATTAGCAGATACGCAGTATTTT CASSSVLADTQYF
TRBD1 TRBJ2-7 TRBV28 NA TGTGCCAGCAAGGGACAGGGGATTGGCGAGCAGTACTTC CASKGQGIGEQYF
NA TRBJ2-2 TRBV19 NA TGTGCCAGTAGTATACCAACGGACACCGGGGAGCTGTTTTTT CASSIPTDTGELFF
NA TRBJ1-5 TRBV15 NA TGTGCCACCAGCTCAGGGAGGGGTGGAGGTGGCAATCAGCCCCAGCATTTT CATSSGRGGGGNQPQHF
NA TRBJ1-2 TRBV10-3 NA TGTGCCATCAGTGAGCAGGGATGGCTGCGGGGCTACACCTTC CAISEQGWLRGYTF
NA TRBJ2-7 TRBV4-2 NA TGTGCCAGCAGCCAAGTGGGAGTCTACGAGCAGTACTTC CASSQVGVYEQYF
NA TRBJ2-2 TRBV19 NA TGTGCCACCCCGGACCGTAACACCGGGGAGCTGTTTTTT CATPDRNTGELFF
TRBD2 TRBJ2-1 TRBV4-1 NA TGCGCCAGCAGCCAAGTACTAGCGACACACAATGAGCAGTTCTTC CASSQVLATHNEQFF
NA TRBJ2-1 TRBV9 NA TGTGCCAGCAGCGCGTACTTGACAGGGAGGTACAATGAGCAGTTCTTC CASSAYLTGRYNEQFF
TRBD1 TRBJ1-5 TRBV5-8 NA TGTGCCAGCAGCCAAACAGGGGGCGTTCAGCCCCAGCATTTT CASSQTGGVQPQHF
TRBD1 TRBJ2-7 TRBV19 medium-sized TGTGCCAGTTCACCGGGACAGGGGTTCGAGCAGTACTTC CASSPGQGFEQYF
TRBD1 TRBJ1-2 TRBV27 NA TGTGCCAGCAGTCTCAGGACAGGCTCGTGGGGCTACACCTTC CASSLRTGSWGYTF
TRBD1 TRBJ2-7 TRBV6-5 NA TGTGCCAGCAGTTACTCAAGGACAGGGGGGTACGAGCAGTACTTC CASSYSRTGGYEQYF
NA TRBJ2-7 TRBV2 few TGTGCCAGCAGTGAATTAATGGCGGTCACCTACGAGCAGTACTTC CASSELMAVTYEQYF
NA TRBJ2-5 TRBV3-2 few TGTGCCACGCGAGAGACCCAGTACTTC CATRETQYF
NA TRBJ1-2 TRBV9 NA TGTGCCAGCAGCCCGGGACTTTTAAGGGATAGGTATGGCTACACCTTC CASSPGLLRDRYGYTF
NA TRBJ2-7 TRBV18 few TGTGCCAGCTCACCAGGGGGGAGCTCCTACGAGCAGTACTTC CASSPGGSSYEQYF
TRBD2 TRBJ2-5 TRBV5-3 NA TGTGCCAGAATTTTCCAGACTAGCGCAAAAGAGACCCAGTACTTC CARIFQTSAKETQYF